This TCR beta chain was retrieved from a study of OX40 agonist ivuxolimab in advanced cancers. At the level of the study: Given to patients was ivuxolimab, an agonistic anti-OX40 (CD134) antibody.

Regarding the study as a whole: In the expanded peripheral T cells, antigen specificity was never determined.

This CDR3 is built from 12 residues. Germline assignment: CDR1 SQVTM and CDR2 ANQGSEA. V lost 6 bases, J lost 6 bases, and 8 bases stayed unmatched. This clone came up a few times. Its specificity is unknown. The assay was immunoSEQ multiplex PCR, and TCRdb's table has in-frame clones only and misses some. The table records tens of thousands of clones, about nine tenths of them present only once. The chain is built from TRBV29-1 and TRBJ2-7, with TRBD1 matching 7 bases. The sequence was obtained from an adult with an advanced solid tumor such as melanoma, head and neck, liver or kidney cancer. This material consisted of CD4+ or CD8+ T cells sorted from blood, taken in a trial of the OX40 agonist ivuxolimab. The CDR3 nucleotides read TGCAGCGTAAGACAGGGTTCGCCCGAGCAGTACTTC. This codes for CSVRQGSPEQYF.